The present T cell receptor beta chain was sequenced within a study of blood T cell repertoires in COVID-19. A single count supports this clone. Assay: immunoSEQ multiplex PCR; the TCRdb copy retains only in-frame clones and omits some. This table has about 74,000 clones, 85% to 90% appearing once. With V trimmed by 5 bases and J by 0 bases, 9 bases remained unmatched. CDR1 SGHNT and CDR2 YENEEA come from the germline V gene. The CDR3 totals 16 residues. This rearrangement joins TRBV11-3 to TRBJ2-5, with 7 bases identical to TRBD2. The TCR originated in an elderly woman with active or convalescent COVID-19. Sequencing was carried out using peripheral blood. The CDR3 sequence: CASSHGVGGYQETQYF. Written as DNA, the CDR3 is TGTGCCAGCAGCCACGGAGTGGGGGGGTACCAAGAGACCCAGTACTTC. The whole variable domain, remainder taken from reference TRBV11-3 and TRBJ2-5, is EAGVVQSPRYKIIEKKQPVAFWCNPISGHNTLYWYLQNLGQGPELLIRYENEEAVDDSQLPKDRFSAERLKGVDSTLKIQPAELGDSAVYLCASSHGVGGYQETQYFGPGTRLLVL.